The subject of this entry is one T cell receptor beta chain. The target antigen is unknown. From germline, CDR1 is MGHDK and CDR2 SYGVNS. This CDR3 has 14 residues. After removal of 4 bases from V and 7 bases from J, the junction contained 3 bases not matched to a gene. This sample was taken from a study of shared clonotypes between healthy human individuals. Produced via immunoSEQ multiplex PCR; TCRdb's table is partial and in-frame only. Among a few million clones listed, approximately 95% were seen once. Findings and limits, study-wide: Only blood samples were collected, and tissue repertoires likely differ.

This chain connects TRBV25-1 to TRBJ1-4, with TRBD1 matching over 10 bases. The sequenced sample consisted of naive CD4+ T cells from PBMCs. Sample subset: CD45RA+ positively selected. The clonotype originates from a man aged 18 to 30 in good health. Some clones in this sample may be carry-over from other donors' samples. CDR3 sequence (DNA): TGTGCCAGCAGTGTGCGGACAGGGGGTGAAAAACTGTTTTTT. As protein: CASSVRTGGEKLFF. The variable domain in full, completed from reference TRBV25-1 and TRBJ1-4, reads EADIYQTPRYLVIGTGKKITLECSQTMGHDKMYWYQQDPGMELHLIHYSYGVNSTEKGDLSSESTVSRIRTEHFPLTLESARPSHTSQYLCASSVRTGGEKLFFGSGTQLSVL.